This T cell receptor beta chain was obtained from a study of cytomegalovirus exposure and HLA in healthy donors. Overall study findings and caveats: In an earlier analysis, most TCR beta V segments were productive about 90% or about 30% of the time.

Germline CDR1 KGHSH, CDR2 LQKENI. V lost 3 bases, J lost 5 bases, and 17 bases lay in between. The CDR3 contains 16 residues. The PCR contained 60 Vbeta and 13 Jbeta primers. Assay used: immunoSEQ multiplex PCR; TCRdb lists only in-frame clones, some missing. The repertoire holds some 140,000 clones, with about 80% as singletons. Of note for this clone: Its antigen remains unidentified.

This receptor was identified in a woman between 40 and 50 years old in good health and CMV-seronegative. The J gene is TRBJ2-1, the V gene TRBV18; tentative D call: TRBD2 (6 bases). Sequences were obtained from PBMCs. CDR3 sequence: CASSPLIGGTHNEQFF. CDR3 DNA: TGTGCCAGCTCACCCCTGATCGGGGGTACCCACAATGAGCAGTTCTTC.